This T cell receptor beta chain is from a study of cytomegalovirus exposure and HLA in healthy donors. Study details: An early data release held tens of millions of unique TCRs from HLA-typed donors. Whole-study results and caveats: There were reportedly fewer N-insertions in an Asian-associated ancestry cluster than the roughly 700-donor mean, in a later analysis. Among the sequence variants, a highly shared cluster was likely an artifact of sequencing. Being productive about 90% or about 30% of the time was typical of most TCR beta V segments in an earlier analysis.

The PCR had 60 Vbeta and 13 Jbeta primers. Using immunoSEQ multiplex PCR, the repertoire was profiled, and TCRdb retains in-frame clones only, with some absent. The sample lists 110,000 or so clones; 82% were seen once. A remark on this clone: Its antigen remains unidentified.

Sequenced sample: PBMCs. The TCR comes from a woman in her late teens or twenties in good health and CMV-seronegative.

As DNA, the CDR3 is TGTGCCAGCAGCTGGGGGGGAAGGGTGGCTGAAGCTTTCTTT. This sequence encodes CASSWGGRVAEAFF. The chain joins TRBV7-9 to TRBJ1-1; the D gene is possibly TRBD1 (5 bases). This CDR3 is 14 amino acids long. Trimming stripped 4 bases from V and 6 bases from J, with 15 bases between. Germline values: CDR1 SEHNR, CDR2 FQNEAQ (reference sequence).